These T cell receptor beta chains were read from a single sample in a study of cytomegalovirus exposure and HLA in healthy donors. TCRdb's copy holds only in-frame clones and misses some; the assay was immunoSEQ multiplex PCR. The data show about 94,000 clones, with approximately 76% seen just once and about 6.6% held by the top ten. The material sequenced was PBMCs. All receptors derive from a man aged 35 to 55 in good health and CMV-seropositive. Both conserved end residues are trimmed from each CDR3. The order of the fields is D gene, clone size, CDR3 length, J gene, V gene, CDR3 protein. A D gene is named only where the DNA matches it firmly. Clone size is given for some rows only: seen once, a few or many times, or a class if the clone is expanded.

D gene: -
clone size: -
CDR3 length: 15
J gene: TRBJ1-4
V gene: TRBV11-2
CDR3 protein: ASSFYSAGLVNEKLF

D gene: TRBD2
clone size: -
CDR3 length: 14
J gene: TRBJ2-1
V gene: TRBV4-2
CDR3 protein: ASSQETSGGAGEQF

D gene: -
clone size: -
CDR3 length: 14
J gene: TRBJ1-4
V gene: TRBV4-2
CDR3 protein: ASSQEKGVSNEKLF

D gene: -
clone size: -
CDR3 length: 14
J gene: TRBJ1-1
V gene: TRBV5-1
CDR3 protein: ASSSAGGEAGTEAF

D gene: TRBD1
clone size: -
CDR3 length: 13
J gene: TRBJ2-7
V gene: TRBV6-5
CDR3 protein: ASSYLGTGAGEQY

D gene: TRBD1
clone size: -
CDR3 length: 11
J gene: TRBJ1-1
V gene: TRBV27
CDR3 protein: ASNDRGGTEAF

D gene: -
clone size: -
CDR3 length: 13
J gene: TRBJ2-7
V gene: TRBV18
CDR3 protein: ASSPLGRSEYEQY

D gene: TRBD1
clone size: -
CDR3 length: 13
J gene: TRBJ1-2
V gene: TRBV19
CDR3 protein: ASSADRGRNYGYT

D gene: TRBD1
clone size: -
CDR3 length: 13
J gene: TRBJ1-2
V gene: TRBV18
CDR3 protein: ASSPRQGKNDGYT

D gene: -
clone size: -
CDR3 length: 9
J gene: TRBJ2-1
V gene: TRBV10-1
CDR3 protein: ASGAGDEQF

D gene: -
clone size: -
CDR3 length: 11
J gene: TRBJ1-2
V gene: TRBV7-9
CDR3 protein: ASSPPNGGGYT

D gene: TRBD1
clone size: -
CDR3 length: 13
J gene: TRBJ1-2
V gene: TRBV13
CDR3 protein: ASSSRTGGDYGYT

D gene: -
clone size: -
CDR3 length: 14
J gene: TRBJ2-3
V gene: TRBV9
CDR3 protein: ASSVDFGRATDTQY

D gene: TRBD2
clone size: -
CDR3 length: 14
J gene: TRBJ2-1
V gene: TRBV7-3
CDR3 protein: ASSLRGLAGYNEQF

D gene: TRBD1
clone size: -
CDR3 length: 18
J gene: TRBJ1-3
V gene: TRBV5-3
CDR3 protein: ARSLKATGGTGTSGNTIY

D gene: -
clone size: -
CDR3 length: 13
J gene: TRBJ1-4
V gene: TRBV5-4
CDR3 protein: ASSSRQDSNEKLF

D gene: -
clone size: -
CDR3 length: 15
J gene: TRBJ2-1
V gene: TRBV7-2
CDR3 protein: ASSLEVVRADYNEQF

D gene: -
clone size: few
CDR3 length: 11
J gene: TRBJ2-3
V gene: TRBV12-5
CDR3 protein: ASGQGSTDTQY

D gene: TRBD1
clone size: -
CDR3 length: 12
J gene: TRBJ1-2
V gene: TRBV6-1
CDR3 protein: ASSEGTGVLGYT

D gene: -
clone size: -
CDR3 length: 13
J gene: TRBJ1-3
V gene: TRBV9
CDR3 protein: ASSIRGSSGNTIY

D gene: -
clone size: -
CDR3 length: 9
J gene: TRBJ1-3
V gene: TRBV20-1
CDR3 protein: SAPLRNTIY

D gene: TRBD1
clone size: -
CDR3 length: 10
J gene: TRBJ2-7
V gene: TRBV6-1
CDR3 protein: ATGTGMDEQY

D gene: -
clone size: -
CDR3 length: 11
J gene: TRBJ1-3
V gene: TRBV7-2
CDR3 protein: ASGQDSGNTIY

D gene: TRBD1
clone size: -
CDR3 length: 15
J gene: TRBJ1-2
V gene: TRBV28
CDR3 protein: ASSSPLGTGTPYGYT

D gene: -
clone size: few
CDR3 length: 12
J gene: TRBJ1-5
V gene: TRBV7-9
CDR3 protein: ASSLSGGNQPQH

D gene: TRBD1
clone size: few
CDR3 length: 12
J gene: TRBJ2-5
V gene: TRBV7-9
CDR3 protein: ASSYGQVKETQY

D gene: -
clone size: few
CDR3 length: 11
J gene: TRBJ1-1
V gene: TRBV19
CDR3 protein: ASSISAGGEAF

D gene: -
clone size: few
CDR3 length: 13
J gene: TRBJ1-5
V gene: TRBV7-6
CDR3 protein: ASSLGRTDNQPQH

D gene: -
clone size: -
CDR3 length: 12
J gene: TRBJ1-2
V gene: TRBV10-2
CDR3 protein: ATMTGGLNYGYT

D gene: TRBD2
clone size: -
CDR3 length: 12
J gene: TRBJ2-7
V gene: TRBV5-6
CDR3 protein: ASSSGTTFYEQY

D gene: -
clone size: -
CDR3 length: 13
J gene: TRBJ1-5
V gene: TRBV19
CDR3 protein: ASGPPGRINQPQH

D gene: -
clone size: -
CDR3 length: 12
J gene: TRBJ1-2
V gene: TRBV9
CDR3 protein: ASSVGVGGYGYT

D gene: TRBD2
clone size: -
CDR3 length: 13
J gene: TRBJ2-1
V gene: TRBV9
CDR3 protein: ASSVSGSSYNEQF

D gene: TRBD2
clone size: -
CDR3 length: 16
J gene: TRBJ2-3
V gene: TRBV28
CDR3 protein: ASNPVHSGRASTDTQY

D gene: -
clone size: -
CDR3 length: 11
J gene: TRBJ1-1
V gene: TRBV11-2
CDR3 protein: ASSLGRGTEAF